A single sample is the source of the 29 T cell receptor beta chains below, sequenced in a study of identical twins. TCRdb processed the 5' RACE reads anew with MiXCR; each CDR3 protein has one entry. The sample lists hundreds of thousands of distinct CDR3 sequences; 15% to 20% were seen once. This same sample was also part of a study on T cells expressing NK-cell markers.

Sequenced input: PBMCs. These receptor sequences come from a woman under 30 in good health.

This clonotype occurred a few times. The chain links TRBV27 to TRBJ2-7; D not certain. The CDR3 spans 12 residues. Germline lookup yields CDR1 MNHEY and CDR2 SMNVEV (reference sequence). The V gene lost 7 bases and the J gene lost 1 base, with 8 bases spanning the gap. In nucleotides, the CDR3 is TGTGCCAGCACTGCCCCATCCTACGAGCAGTACTTC. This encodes CASTAPSYEQYF.

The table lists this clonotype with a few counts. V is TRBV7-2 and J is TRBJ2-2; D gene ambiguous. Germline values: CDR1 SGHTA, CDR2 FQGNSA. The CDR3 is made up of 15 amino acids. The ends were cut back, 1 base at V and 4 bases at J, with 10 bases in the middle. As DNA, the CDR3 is TGTGCCAGCAGCTTAGAAGCTGTCCCCACCGGGGAGCTGTTTTTT. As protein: CASSLEAVPTGELFF. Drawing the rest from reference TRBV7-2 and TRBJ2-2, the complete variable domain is GAGVSQSPSNKVTEKGKDVELRCDPISGHTALYWYRQSLGQGLEFLIYFQGNSAPDKSGLPSDRFSAERTGGSVSTLTIQRTQQEDSAVYLCASSLEAVPTGELFFGEGSRLTVL.

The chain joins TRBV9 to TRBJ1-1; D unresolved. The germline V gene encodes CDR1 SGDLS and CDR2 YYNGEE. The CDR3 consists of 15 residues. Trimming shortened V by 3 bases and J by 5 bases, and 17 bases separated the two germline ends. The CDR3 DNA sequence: TGTGCCAGCAGCGCCGACCTAGGGCTGAGAACTGAAGCTTTCTTT. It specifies CASSADLGLRTEAFF.

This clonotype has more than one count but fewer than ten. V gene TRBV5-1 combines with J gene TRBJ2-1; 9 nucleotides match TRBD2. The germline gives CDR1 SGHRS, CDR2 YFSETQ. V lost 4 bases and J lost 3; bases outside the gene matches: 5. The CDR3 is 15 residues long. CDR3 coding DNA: TGCGCCAGCAGCGTAGCGGGGGACCTCTACAATGAGCAGTTCTTC. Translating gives CASSVAGDLYNEQFF.

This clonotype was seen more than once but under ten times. The DNA for the CDR3 is TGTGCCAGCAGTTACGAAGCGGGAGCGGATGAGCAGTTCTTC. Protein product: CASSYEAGADEQFF. This rearrangement joins TRBV6-5 to TRBJ2-1; 8 bases are a match to TRBD2. The CDR3 totals 14 residues. The trim removed 2 bases at V and 8 bases at J, leaving 5 bases unmatched. CDR1 MNHEY and CDR2 SVGAGI come from the germline V gene.

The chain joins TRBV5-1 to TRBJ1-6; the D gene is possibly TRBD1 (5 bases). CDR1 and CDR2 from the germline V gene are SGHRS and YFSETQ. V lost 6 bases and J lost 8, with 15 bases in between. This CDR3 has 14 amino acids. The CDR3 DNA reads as TGCGCCAGCACCCTAACAGGACCAGATTCACCCCTCCACTTT. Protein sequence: CASTLTGPDSPLHF.

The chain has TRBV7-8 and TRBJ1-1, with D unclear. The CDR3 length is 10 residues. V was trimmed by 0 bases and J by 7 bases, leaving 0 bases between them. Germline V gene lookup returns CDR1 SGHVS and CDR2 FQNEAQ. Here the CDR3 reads CASSLAEAFF. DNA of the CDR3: TGTGCCAGCAGCTTAGCTGAAGCTTTCTTT.

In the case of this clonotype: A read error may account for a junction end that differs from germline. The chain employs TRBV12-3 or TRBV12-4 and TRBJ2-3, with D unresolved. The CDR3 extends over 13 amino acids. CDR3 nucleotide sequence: TGTGCCAGCAGCACCTGGAACACAGATACGCGGTATTTT. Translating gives CASSTWNTDTRYF.

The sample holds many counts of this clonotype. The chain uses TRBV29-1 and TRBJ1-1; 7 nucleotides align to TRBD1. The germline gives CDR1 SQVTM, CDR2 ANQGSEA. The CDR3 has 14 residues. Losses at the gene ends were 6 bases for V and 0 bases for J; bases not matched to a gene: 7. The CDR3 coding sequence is TGCAGCGTGCAGGGACAGATTTTGAACACTGAAGCTTTCTTT. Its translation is CSVQGQILNTEAFF.

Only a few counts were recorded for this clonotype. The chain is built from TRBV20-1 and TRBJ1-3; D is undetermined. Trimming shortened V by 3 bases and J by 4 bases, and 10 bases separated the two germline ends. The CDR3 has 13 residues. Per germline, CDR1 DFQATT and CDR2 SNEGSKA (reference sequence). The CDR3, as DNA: TGCAGTGCTAGGCTGGCATTAGGAAACACCATATATTTT. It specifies CSARLALGNTIYF.

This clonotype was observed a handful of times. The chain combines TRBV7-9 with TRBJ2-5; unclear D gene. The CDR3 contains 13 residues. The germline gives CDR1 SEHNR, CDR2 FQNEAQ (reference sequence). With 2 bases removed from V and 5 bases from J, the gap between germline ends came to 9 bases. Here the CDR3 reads CASSLMGSETQYF. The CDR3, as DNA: TGTGCCAGCAGCTTAATGGGAAGCGAGACCCAGTACTTC.

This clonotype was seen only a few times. CDR3 nucleotide sequence: TGCGCCAGCAGCTTACAGGGCCTACAAGAGACCCAGTACTTC. Translation gives CASSLQGLQETQYF. The chain recombines TRBV5-1 with TRBJ2-5, with TRBD1 as a possible D gene (6 bases). The germline gives CDR1 SGHRS, CDR2 YFSETQ. V was trimmed by 2 bases and J by 2 bases, leaving 10 bases between them. The length of the CDR3 is 14 residues.

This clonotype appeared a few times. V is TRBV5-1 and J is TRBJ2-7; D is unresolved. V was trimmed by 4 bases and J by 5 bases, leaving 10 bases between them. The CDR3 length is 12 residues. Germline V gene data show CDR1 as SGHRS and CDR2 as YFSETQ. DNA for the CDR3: TGCGCCAGCAGCGAGATCCTTAACGAGCAGTACTTC. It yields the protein CASSEILNEQYF.

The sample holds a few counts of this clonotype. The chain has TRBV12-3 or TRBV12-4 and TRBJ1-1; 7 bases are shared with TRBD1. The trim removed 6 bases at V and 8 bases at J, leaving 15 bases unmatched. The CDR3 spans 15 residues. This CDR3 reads CASRPSRGQRNEAFF. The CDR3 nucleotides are TGTGCCAGCAGACCCAGTAGGGGACAGAGGAACGAAGCTTTCTTT.

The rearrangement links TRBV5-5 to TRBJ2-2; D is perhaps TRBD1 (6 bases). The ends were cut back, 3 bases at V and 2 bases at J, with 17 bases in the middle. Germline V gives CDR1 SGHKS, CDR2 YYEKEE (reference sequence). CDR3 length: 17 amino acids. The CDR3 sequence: CASSSVGGVSNTGELFF. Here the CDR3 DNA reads TGTGCCAGCAGCTCCGTTGGGGGCGTATCCAACACCGGGGAGCTGTTTTTT.

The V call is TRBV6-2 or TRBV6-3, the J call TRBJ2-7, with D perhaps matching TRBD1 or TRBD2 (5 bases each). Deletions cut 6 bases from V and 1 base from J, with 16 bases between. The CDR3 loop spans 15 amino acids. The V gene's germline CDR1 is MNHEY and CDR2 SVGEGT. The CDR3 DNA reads TGTGCCAGCAGCCTACCGGGACGGACTTCCTACGAGCAGTACTTC. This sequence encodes CASSLPGRTSYEQYF.

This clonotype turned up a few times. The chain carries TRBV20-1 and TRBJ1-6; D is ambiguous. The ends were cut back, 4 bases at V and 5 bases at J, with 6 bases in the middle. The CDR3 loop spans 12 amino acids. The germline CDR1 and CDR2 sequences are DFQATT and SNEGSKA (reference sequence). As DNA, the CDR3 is TGCAGTGCTAACGGGAATAATTCACCCCTCCACTTT. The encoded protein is CSANGNNSPLHF.

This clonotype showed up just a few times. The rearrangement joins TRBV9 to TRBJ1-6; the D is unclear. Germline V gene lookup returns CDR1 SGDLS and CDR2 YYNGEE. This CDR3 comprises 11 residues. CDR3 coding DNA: TGTGGACCACGGTATAATTCACCCCTCCACTTT. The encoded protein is CGPRYNSPLHF.

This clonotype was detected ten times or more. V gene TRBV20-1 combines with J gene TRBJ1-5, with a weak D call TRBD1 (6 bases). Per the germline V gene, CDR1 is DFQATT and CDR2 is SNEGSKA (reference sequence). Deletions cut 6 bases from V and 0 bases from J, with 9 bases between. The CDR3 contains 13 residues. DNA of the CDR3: TGCAGTGCGCGGACAGATAGCAATCAGCCCCAGCATTTT. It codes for CSARTDSNQPQHF.

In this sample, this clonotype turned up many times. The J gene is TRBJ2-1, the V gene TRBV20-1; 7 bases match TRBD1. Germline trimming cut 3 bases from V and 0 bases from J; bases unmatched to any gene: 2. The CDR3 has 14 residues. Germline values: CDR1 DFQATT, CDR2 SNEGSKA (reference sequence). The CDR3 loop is CSARGTASYNEQFF. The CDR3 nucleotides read TGCAGTGCTAGGGGGACAGCCTCCTACAATGAGCAGTTCTTC.

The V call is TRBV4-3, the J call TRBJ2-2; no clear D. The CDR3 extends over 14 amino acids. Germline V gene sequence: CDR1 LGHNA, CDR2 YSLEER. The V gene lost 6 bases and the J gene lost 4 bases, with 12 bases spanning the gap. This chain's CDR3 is CASRGAPFTGELFF. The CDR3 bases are TGCGCCAGCAGAGGCGCTCCCTTCACCGGGGAGCTGTTTTTT.

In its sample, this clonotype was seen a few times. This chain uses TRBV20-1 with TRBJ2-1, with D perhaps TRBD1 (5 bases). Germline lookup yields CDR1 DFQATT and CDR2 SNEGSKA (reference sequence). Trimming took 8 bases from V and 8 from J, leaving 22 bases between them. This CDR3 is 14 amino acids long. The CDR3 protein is CSHRSGAYSDEQFF. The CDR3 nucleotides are TGCAGTCACCGGAGTGGGGCTTATTCGGATGAGCAGTTCTTC.

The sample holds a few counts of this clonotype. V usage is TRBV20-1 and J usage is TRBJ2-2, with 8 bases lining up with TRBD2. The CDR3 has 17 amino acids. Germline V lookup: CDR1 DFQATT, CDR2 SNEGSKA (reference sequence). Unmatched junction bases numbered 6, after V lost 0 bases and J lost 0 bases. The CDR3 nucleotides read TGCAGTGCTAGAGATGGGGCTAGCGGGTCGAACACCGGGGAGCTGTTTTTT. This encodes CSARDGASGSNTGELFF.

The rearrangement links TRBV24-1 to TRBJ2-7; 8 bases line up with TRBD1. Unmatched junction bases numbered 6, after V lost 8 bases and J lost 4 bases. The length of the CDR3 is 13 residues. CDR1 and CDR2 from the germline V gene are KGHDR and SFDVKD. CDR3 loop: CATTTGDRYEQYF. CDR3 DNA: TGTGCCACCACGACAGGGGACAGGTACGAGCAGTACTTC.

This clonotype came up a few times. The CDR3 sequence: CASSYSARQYF. DNA of the CDR3: TGTGCCAGCAGTTACTCGGCGCGGCAGTACTTC. The chain is built from TRBV6-5 and TRBJ2-7; no reliable D call. V lost 0 bases and J lost 9, with 6 bases in between. The CDR3 spans 11 residues. Per the germline V gene, CDR1 is MNHEY and CDR2 is SVGAGI.

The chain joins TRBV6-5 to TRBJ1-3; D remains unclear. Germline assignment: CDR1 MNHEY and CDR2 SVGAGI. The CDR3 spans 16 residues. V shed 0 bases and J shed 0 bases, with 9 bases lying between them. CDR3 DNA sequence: TGTGCCAGCAGTTACTCGAAATCGGGCTCTGGAAACACCATATATTTT. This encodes CASSYSKSGSGNTIYF.

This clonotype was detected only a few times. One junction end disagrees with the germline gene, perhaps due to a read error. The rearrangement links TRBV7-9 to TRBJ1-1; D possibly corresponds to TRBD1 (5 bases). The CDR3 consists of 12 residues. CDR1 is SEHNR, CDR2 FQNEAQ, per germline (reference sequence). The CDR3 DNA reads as TGTGCCAGCAGCCCCCAGGGCGAGCAGAACGTCTTT. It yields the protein CASSPQGEQNVF.

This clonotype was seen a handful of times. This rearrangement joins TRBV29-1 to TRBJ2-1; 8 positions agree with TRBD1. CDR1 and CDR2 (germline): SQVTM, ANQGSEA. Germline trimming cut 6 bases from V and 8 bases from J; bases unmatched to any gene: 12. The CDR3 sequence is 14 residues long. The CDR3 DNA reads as TGCAGCGTCGCGCGACAGGGGATTAGAGATGAGCAGTTCTTC. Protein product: CSVARQGIRDEQFF.

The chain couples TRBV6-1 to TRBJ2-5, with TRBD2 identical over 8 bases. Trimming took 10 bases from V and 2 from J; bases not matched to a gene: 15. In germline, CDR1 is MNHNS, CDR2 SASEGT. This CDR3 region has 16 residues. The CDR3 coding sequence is TGTGCCACGCAGCAACGGGGGGGGGCTATTCAAGAGACCCAGTACTTC. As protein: CATQQRGGAIQETQYF.